This T cell receptor beta chain is drawn from a study of T cells expressing NK-cell markers. Broader study findings: A range of about 1.0-8% of CD8+ T cells consisted of dominant NKG2C+ clonotypes in more than five donors.

The CDR3 has 14 amino acids. Germline loops: CDR1 LGHNA, CDR2 YSLEER. Points on this clonotype: What it recognizes is unknown.

From its re-call of the 5' RACE reads, TCRdb lists each CDR3 protein once, without DNA. In all, the sample yields about 260,000 distinct CDR3 sequences. The sequence derives from a woman between 18 and 70 years old in good health. The rearrangement joins TRBV4-3 to TRBJ2-3. Sequenced input: blood T cells: a sorted CD56 or NKG2C T cell subset, CD4+ or CD8+ T cells, or bulk PBMC T cells (not recorded which). CDR3 protein: CASSQVADKDTQYF.